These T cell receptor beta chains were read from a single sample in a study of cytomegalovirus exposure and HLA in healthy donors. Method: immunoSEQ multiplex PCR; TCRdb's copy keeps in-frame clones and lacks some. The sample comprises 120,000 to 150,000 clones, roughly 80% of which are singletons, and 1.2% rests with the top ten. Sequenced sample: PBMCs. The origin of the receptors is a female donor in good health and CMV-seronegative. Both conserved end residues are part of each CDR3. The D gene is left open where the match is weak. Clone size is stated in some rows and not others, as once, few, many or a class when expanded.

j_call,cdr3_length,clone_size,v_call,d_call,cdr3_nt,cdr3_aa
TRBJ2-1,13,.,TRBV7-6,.,TGTGCCAGCAGCTTAGCACAGTACAATGAGCAGTTCTTC,CASSLAQYNEQFF
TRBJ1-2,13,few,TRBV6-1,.,TGTGCCAGCAGCAGGGACATCAACTATGGCTACACCTTC,CASSRDINYGYTF
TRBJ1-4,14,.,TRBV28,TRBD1,TGTGCCAGCAGGCCGACAGGGGGCGAAGAAAAACTGTTTTTT,CASRPTGGEEKLFF
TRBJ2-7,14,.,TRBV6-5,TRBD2,TGTGCCAGCAGAATAGCGGGGCGAACCTACGAGCAGTACTTC,CASRIAGRTYEQYF
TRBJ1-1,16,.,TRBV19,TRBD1,TGTGCCAGTAGGGACAGGGAAGGTATGCTGGACACTGAAGCTTTCTTT,CASRDREGMLDTEAFF
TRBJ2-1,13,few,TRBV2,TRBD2,TGTGCCAGCAATCCTAGCGGGTACAATGAGCAGTTCTTC,CASNPSGYNEQFF
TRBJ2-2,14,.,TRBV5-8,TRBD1,TGTGCCAGCAGCCGGGACAGGGGCACCGGGGAGCTGTTTTTT,CASSRDRGTGELFF
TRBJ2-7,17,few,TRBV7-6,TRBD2,TGTGCCAGCAGCCGCCCTGAAAAGCGGGAGGGCCAAGACGAGCAGTACTTC,CASSRPEKREGQDEQYF
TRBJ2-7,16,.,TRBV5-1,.,TGCGCCAGCAGCTTGGAAGGCAGGTCGAGCTCCTACGAGCAGTACTTC,CASSLEGRSSSYEQYF
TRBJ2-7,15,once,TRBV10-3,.,TGTGCCATCAGTGAGCGGCAGACAACCCCTTACGAGCAGTACTTC,CAISERQTTPYEQYF
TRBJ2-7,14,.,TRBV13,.,TGTGCCAGCAGCTTATTATCTAGATCCTACGAGCAGTACTTC,CASSLLSRSYEQYF
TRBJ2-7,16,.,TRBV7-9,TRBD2,TGTGCCAGCAGCTCCAGACTAGCGGGAGGGCCGACCGAGCAGTACTTC,CASSSRLAGGPTEQYF
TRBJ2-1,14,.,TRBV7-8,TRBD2,TGTGCCAGCAGCTTAGGAGCGGGAGGCGTTGAGCAGTTCTTC,CASSLGAGGVEQFF
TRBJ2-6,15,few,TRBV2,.,TGTGCCAGCCTGGGAGGCTACTCTGGGGCCAACGTCCTGACTTTC,CASLGGYSGANVLTF
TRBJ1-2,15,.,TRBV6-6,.,TGTGCCAGCACCGCGGAGATCTCCTATAACTATGGCTACACCTTC,CASTAEISYNYGYTF
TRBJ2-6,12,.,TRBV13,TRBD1,TGTGCCAGCAGCTTTAGGACAGGGGGGTTTACTTTC,CASSFRTGGFTF
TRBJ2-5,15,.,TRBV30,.,TGTGCCTGGAGTGAGTCCTTTTCTAGCCGAGAGACCCAGTACTTC,CAWSESFSSRETQYF
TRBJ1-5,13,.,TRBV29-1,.,TGCAGCGTTTGGGAGGGGGAAGGGCAGCCCCAGCATTTT,CSVWEGEGQPQHF
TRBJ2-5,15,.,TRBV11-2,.,TGTGCCAGCAGCTTAGTGGCCCGGGAGAGGGAGACCCAGTACTTC,CASSLVARERETQYF
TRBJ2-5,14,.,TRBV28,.,TGTGCCAGCAGTTTAGGACAGATCCAAGAGACCCAGTACTTC,CASSLGQIQETQYF
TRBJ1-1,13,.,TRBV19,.,TGTGCCAGTAGTGGGGGGATGTACACTGAAGCTTTCTTT,CASSGGMYTEAFF
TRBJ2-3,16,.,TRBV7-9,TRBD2,TGTGCCAGCAGCTTGGAACTAGCGGGAGGGATAGATACGCAGTATTTT,CASSLELAGGIDTQYF